This T cell receptor beta chain was sequenced in a study of T cell repertoires in aging, cancer and after chemotherapy. Study context: Patients with glioblastoma brain tumors were sampled before and after temozolomide-based therapy.

Overall study findings and caveats: Untreated cancer patients had significantly lower blood TCR diversity than age-matched healthy donors. These repertoire data do not allow conclusions about immunological memory after chemotherapy. In cancer patients, declining TCR diversity with age involved lost richness and lost evenness.

Peripheral blood genomic DNA, not sorted cells or RNA, was the template. Remarks on this clonotype: Its antigen is not identified.

A mixed TRB-A/B primer pool amplified rearranged TRB by multiplex touch-down PCR. TCRdb independently ran MiXCR on the multiplex PCR reads; one entry per CDR3 protein. The sample has around 20,000 distinct CDR3 sequences; 35% to 40% are singletons. CDR1 is KGHDR and CDR2 is SFDVKD in the germline V gene. CDR3 length equals 16 residues. Trimming removed 3 bases from V and 6 bases from J, with 19 bases in between. The clonotype originates from a human donor with a solid tumor. The material sequenced was blood. The chain carries TRBV24-1 and TRBJ1-2; TRBD1 might be the D (5 bases). The CDR3 loop is CATSDRTEGFSDGYTF. CDR3 coding DNA: TGTGCCACCAGTGATCGGACGGAGGGGTTTTCTGATGGCTACACCTTC.